This TCR beta chain was recorded in a study of blood T cell repertoires in COVID-19. About the research overall: The origin of the acute and convalescent COVID-19 samples was the United States, Italy and Spain. PBMCs, B-cell-depleted T cells, or T cells provided the cDNA or gDNA that made up the material.

Original processing methods: Reference gene primers were amplified, and this amplification served to estimate nucleated cell counts. Libraries were prepared by immunoSEQ multiplex PCR; TCRdb keeps only in-frame clonotypes and omits some of them. Clonal size and the V and J genes are those of that table, whereas D and trimming came from the DNA. The sample has over 250,000 clones, around 87% seen once; the top ten hold 2% to 2.5%. The CDR3 spans 16 residues. Trimming took 1 base from V and 1 from J, leaving 8 bases between them. Germline V lookup: CDR1 SGHTA, CDR2 FQGTGA. The sequence was collected from a woman in her forties or fifties with acute or convalescent COVID-19. Sequencing used peripheral blood. The chain employs TRBV7-3 and TRBJ2-6; D gene uncertain. The CDR3 DNA is TGTGCCAGCAGCTTAAGTCGTGCGTCTGGGGCCAACGTCCTGACTTTC. Protein: CASSLSRASGANVLTF. Together with reference TRBV7-3 and TRBJ2-6, the CDR3 gives the full variable domain: GAGVSQTPSNKVTEKGKYVELRCDPISGHTALYWYRQSLGQGPEFLIYFQGTGAADDSGLPNDRFFAVRPEGSVSTLKIQRTERGDSAVYLCASSLSRASGANVLTFGAGSRLTVL.